Listed here are 18 T cell receptor beta chains from one sample, sequenced in a study of PD-1 blockade in classical Hodgkin lymphoma. TCRdb keeps only in-frame clones here, not all; method: immunoSEQ multiplex PCR. The sample has 20,000 to 25,000 clones; 70% to 80% are singletons. Each of the patients experienced relapse following autologous stem cell transplantation, and their brentuximab vedotin exposure differed. This specimen consisted of peripheral blood mononuclear cells (PBMCs), obtained before the second cycle of nivolumab. All receptors come from a human donor with classical Hodgkin lymphoma.

This sequence joins TRBV2 and TRBJ1-4; no reliable D call. V lost 2 bases and J 4 bases, leaving 8 bases between the germline ends. The CDR3 spans 14 residues. Germline V gene lookup returns CDR1 SNHLY and CDR2 FYNNEI. The CDR3 region is CASSELWGNEKLFF. CDR3 bases: TGTGCCAGCAGTGAACTGTGGGGTAATGAAAAACTGTTTTTT.

This clone was detected a few times. The V gene is TRBV7-9, the J gene TRBJ2-1; TRBD1 might be the D (5 bases). The germline V and J ends were trimmed by 0 bases and 5 bases, with 8 bases remaining between them. Germline CDR1 SEHNR, CDR2 FQNEAQ (reference sequence). There are 14 residues in the CDR3. CDR3 protein: CASSLAPGHNEQFF. CDR3 sequence (DNA): TGTGCCAGCAGCTTAGCGCCAGGGCACAATGAGCAGTTCTTC.

The rearrangement joins TRBV18 to TRBJ2-3, with D possibly matching TRBD2 (5 bases). With 1 base removed from V and 5 bases from J, the gap between germline ends came to 10 bases. Germline CDR1 KGHSH, CDR2 LQKENI. This CDR3 has 14 residues. CDR3 DNA: TGTGCCAGCTCACCACTGGGAGAGCGAGATACGCAGTATTTT. Translating gives CASSPLGERDTQYF.

The CDR3 loop reads CASSLNPNTGELFF. The CDR3 DNA reads as TGTGCCAGCAGCTTAAATCCTAACACCGGGGAGCTGTTTTTT. The chain couples TRBV5-6 to TRBJ2-2; unclear D gene. Deletions cut 2 bases from V and 2 bases from J, with 7 bases between. Germline V gene data show CDR1 as SGHDT and CDR2 as YYEEEE. CDR3 length equals 14 residues.

This clone was detected once. The chain links TRBV19 to TRBJ1-1; D unresolved. The CDR3 consists of 12 residues. V gave up 3 bases and J gave up 7 bases, with 9 bases separating them. From germline, CDR1 is LNHDA and CDR2 SQIVND (reference sequence). The CDR3 sequence is CASSIYGFEAFF. As DNA, the CDR3 is TGTGCCAGTAGTATTTACGGCTTTGAAGCTTTCTTT.

The V call is TRBV5-6, the J call TRBJ1-2; 11 nucleotides agree with TRBD1. This CDR3 has 13 residues. Per the germline V gene, CDR1 is SGHDT and CDR2 is YYEEEE. The J segment lost 7 bases and the V segment lost 6 bases, leaving 5 bases of the junction unmatched. In DNA form, the CDR3 reads TGTGCCAGCATATTCGGGACAGGGGGTGGCTACACCTTC. Residues: CASIFGTGGGYTF.

By sample share, this clone is medium-sized (0.01 to 0.1%). The rearrangement uses TRBV6-5 and TRBJ2-1; 13 bases are a match to TRBD2. The germline V gene encodes CDR1 MNHEY and CDR2 SVGAGI. CDR3 size: 15 residues. V lost 2 bases, J lost 7 bases, and 2 bases stayed unmatched. The CDR3 sequence is CASSYGTSGMNEQFF. The DNA for the CDR3 is TGTGCCAGCAGTTACGGGACTAGCGGGATGAATGAGCAGTTCTTC.

As DNA, the CDR3 is TGTGCCAGCAATGTACGAAAGACCTATGGCTACACCTTC. Translating it yields CASNVRKTYGYTF. The genes are TRBV5-2 and TRBJ1-2. TRBV5-2 is assigned pseudogene status. This CDR3 has 13 amino acids.

The gene calls are TRBV6-5 and TRBJ2-7, with 8 positions matching TRBD1. J lost 4 bases, V lost 4 bases, and 9 bases had no gene match. Looked up from germline, CDR1 is MNHEY and CDR2 is SVGAGI. The CDR3 sequence is 15 residues long. The CDR3 here is CASSSYRGEQYEQYF. The CDR3 DNA reads as TGTGCCAGCAGTTCTTACAGGGGGGAGCAGTACGAGCAGTACTTC.

The V gene is TRBV30, the J gene TRBJ2-1, with TRBD2 identical over 12 bases. CDR1 and CDR2 (germline): GTSNPN, SVGIG (reference sequence). V trimming: 0 bases; J trimming: 7 bases; junction bases outside the gene matches: 4. CDR3 length: 15 amino acids. This CDR3 reads CAWSVLAGGPNEQFF. The CDR3, as DNA: TGTGCCTGGAGTGTGCTAGCGGGAGGGCCGAATGAGCAGTTCTTC.

The J gene is TRBJ2-7, the V gene TRBV14; a possible D gene is TRBD2 (5 bases). Germline lookup yields CDR1 SGHDN and CDR2 FVKESK. The CDR3 totals 14 residues. The V end lost 0 bases, the J end lost 1 base, and 7 bases lay between the germline ends. The CDR3 DNA reads TGTGCCAGCAGCCAAGATCCGGGATCCTACGAGCAGTACTTC. This encodes CASSQDPGSYEQYF. Drawing the rest from reference TRBV14 and TRBJ2-7, the complete variable domain is EAGVTQFPSHSVIEKGQTVTLRCDPISGHDNLYWYRRVMGKEIKFLLHFVKESKQDESGMPNNRFLAERTGGTYSTLKVQPAELEDSGVYFCASSQDPGSYEQYFGPGTRLTVT.

The CDR3 loop is CASSYRDNQPQHF. The CDR3 nucleotides read TGTGCCAGCAGTTACAGGGACAATCAGCCCCAGCATTTT. The chain uses TRBV6-6 and TRBJ1-5; D gene unclear. Trimming removed 2 bases from V and 3 bases from J, with 5 bases in between. Germline V gene sequence: CDR1 MNHNY, CDR2 SVGAGI (reference sequence). This CDR3 contains 13 residues.

V gene TRBV28 combines with J gene TRBJ2-7; 7 nucleotides line up with TRBD1. The CDR3 sequence is 13 residues long. Trimming cost V 5 bases and J 3 bases; bases outside gene matches: 4. Germline V gene data show CDR1 as MDHEN and CDR2 as SYDVKM. This chain's CDR3 is CASSIGTDYEQYF. CDR3 bases: TGTGCCAGCAGTATCGGGACAGACTACGAGCAGTACTTC.

The rearrangement joins TRBV5-1 to TRBJ2-1; D is unclear. The V gene's germline CDR1 is SGHRS and CDR2 YFSETQ. V was trimmed by 0 bases and J by 1 base, leaving 8 bases between them. The CDR3 is 15 residues long. CDR3 in amino acids: CASSLELGSYNEQFF. The CDR3 DNA follows: TGCGCCAGCAGCTTGGAGTTAGGTTCCTACAATGAGCAGTTCTTC.

The chain recombines TRBV6-5 with TRBJ1-4; 8 bases are a match to TRBD1. Trimming cost V 4 bases and J 8 bases; bases outside gene matches: 6. Germline-derived CDR1 and CDR2 are MNHEY and SVGAGI. The CDR3 contains 14 residues. The CDR3 protein is CASSSADRDEKLFF. CDR3 nucleotide sequence: TGTGCCAGCAGTTCGGCGGACAGGGACGAAAAACTGTTTTTT.

The chain uses TRBV28 and TRBJ2-2; D may be TRBD1 or TRBD2 (5 bases each). Trimming took 5 bases from V and 5 from J, leaving 15 bases between them. CDR1 and CDR2 (germline): MDHEN, SYDVKM. CDR3 length: 15 residues. This CDR3 is CASSPGTLETGELFF. In DNA form, the CDR3 reads TGTGCCAGCAGTCCCGGGACCCTTGAGACCGGGGAGCTGTTTTTT.

CDR3 sequence reads: CASSLFIGSEAFF. DNA for the CDR3: TGTGCCAGCAGTTTATTTATTGGGTCTGAAGCTTTCTTT. The V gene is TRBV28, the J gene TRBJ1-1, with D hard to call. The CDR3 is made up of 13 amino acids. Germline V lookup: CDR1 MDHEN, CDR2 SYDVKM. V shed 1 base and J shed 6 bases, with 9 bases lying between them.

The CDR3 bases are TGCAGCGTTGAAGATCCCGGGACCAAAGCGGTCAATGAGCAGTTCTTC. Translated, it gives CSVEDPGTKAVNEQFF. The gene calls are TRBV29-1 and TRBJ2-1; the D gene could be TRBD1 or TRBD2 (5 bases each). Trimming took off 0 bases at V and 6 bases at J, with 18 bases between the two ends. Per germline, CDR1 SQVTM and CDR2 ANQGSEA. CDR3 length: 16 residues.